Included here is one T cell receptor (beta chain) sequence, with context. The data are from a study of blood T cell repertoires in COVID-19. TCRdb keeps only in-frame clones here, not all; method: immunoSEQ multiplex PCR. The repertoire consists of about 300,000 clones, with about four fifths occurring once and the leading ten covering about 1.2%. CDR1 is MGHRA and CDR2 is YSYEKL in the germline V gene. V lost 3 bases and J 7 bases, leaving 10 bases between the germline ends. The CDR3 totals 14 residues. The specimen sequenced was peripheral blood. The receptor comes from a woman aged 45-60 years with acute or convalescent COVID-19. V gene TRBV4-1 combines with J gene TRBJ1-6; D is undetermined. CDR3 DNA: TGCGCCAGCAGCCAGGGCCAGAAGAATTCACCCCTCCACTTT. It translates to CASSQGQKNSPLHF.